This TCR beta chain was documented in a study of T-cell reconstitution after alpha-beta-depleted transplantation in children. A word on this clonotype: Its antigen is unidentified.

For TCRbeta, the library was prepared with unique molecular identifiers. TCRdb itself ran the PCR reads through MiXCR, one entry per CDR3 protein. This table holds about 980,000 distinct CDR3 sequences, 25% to 35% found once. General study points: Reportedly, roughly two months post-transplant, alpha-beta T cells arose from several hundred expanded graft clones.

This TCR was sampled from a boy under two years old who had a stem cell transplant for SCID, so the T cells may come from the graft donor. Sequences were derived from PBMCs, mostly from graft donor cells, sampled 360 days after TCRalphabeta/CD19-depleted stem cell transplant.

CDR3 DNA sequence: TGTGCCAGCAGCCGCCTAGAGCTCTCTGGAAACACCATATATTTT. As protein: CASSRLELSGNTIYF. The J gene is TRBJ1-3, the V gene TRBV5-6; no clear D. V gave up 4 bases and J gave up 0 bases, with 11 bases separating them. In germline, CDR1 is SGHDT, CDR2 YYEEEE. This CDR3 has 15 amino acids.